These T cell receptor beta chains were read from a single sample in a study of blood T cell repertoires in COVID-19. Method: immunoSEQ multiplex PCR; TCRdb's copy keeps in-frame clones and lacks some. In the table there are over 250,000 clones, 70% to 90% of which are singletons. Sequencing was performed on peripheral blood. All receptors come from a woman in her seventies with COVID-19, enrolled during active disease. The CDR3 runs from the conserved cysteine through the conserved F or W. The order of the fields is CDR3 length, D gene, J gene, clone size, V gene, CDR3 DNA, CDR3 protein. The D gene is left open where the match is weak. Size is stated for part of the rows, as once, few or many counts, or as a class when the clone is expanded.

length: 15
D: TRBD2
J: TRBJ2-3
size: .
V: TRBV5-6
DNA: TGTGCCAGCAGCTTTTTCGGGGGGAACACAGATACGCAGTATTTT
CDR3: CASSFFGGNTDTQYF

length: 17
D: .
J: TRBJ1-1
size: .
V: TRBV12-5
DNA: TGTGCTAGTGGTTTGCAAAAGGACGGGGGGCCCAACACTGAAGCTTTCTTT
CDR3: CASGLQKDGGPNTEAFF

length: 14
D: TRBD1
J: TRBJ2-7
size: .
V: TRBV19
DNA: TGTGCCAGTAGTTCAAGGACAGGTACCTACGAGCAGTACTTC
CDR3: CASSSRTGTYEQYF

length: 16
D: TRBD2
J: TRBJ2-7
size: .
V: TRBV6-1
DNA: TGTGCCAGCAGTGAAGTGAGGCGGGGGACTTACTACGAGCAGTACTTC
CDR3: CASSEVRRGTYYEQYF

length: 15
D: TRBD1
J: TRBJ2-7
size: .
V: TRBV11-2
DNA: TGTGCCAGCAGCCTCGGACAGGGGGCTTCCTACGAGCAGTACTTC
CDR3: CASSLGQGASYEQYF

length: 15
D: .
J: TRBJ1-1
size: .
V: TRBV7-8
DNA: TGTGCCAGCAGCCCAAGGGGGGGGGAGTTCACTGAAGCTTTCTTT
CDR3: CASSPRGGEFTEAFF

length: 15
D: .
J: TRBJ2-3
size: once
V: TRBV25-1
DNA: TGTGCCAGCAGTGAATACTGGGGGGGCGGGGATACGCAGTATTTT
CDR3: CASSEYWGGGDTQYF

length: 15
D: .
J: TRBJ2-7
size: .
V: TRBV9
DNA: TGTGCCAGCAGCGTAGAACCCATCAGCTCCTACGAGCAGTACTTC
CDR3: CASSVEPISSYEQYF

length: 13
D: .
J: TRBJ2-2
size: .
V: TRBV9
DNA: TGTGCCAGCAGCGTAGGGGAGACCGGGGAGCTGTTTTTT
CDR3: CASSVGETGELFF

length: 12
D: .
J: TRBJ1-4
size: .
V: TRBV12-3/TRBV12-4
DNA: TGTGCCAGCAGTTTCAGGGGTGAAAAACTGTTTTTT
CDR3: CASSFRGEKLFF

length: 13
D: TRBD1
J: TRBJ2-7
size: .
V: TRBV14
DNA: TGTGCCAGCCTCCGGACAGGGATGTACGAGCAGTACTTC
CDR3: CASLRTGMYEQYF

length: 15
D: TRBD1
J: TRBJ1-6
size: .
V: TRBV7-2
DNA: TGTGCCAGCAGCTTTCGTGGACAGGGGAATTCACCCCTCCACTTT
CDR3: CASSFRGQGNSPLHF

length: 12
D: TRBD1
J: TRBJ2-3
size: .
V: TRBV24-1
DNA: TGTGCCACCAGTGATTTAGGGACAGGGCAGTATTTT
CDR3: CATSDLGTGQYF

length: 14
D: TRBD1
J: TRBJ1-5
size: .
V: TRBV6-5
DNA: TGTGCCAGCAGCCAGGGGGTCGTCAATCAGCCCCAGCATTTT
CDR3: CASSQGVVNQPQHF

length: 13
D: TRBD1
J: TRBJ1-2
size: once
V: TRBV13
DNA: TGTGCCAGCAACGGACAGGCTAACTATGGCTACACCTTC
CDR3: CASNGQANYGYTF

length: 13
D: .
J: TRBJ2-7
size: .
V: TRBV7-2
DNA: TGTGCCAGCAGCTTCGGCGGCTCCTACGAGCAGTACTTC
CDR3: CASSFGGSYEQYF

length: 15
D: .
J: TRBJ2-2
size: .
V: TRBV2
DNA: TGTGCCAGCAGTGATCGGCTAGCGAGCACCGGGGAGCTGTTTTTT
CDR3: CASSDRLASTGELFF

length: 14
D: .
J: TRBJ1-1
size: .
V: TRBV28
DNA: TGTGCCAGCCAGGCCAGGGGATCGCGGACTGAAGCTTTCTTT
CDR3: CASQARGSRTEAFF

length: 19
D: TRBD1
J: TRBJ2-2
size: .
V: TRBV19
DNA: TGTGCCAGTAGTACCCCCCGGGACAGGGGGCTTTTCGGCACCGGGGAGCTGTTTTTT
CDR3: CASSTPRDRGLFGTGELFF

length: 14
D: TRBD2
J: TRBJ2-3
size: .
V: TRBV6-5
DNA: TGTGCCACCATTACCCCGGGGGGTATAGATACGCAGTATTTT
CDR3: CATITPGGIDTQYF

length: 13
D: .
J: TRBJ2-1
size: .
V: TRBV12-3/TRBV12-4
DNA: TGTGCCAGCAGCCCTCCAGGGGTCAATGAGCAGTTCTTC
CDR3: CASSPPGVNEQFF

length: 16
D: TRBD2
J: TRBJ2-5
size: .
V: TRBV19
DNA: TGTGCCAGTAGTCCCGGGACTAGCGGGGGGCGGGAGACCCAGTACTTC
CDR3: CASSPGTSGGRETQYF

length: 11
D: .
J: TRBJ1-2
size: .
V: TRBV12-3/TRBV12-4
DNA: TGTGCCAGCAGTTACGGCTATGGCTACACCTTC
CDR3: CASSYGYGYTF

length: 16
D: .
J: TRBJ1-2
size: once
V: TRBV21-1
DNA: TGTGCCAGCAGCAAAGCGCTTTGGGGCCTCTTCTATGGCTACACCTTC
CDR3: CASSKALWGLFYGYTF

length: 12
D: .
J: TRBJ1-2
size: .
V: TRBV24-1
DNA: TGTGCCACCAGTGACAGTAACTATGGCTACACCTTC
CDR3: CATSDSNYGYTF

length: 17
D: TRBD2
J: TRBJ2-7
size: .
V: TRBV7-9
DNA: TGTGCCAGCAGCTTAGTTGTCGGGGCGGGGGGCACCTACGAGCAGTACTTC
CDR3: CASSLVVGAGGTYEQYF

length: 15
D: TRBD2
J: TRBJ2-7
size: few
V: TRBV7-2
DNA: TGTGCCAGCAGCTCCTCTAGCGGGGGGGCCTACGAGCAGTACTTC
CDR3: CASSSSSGGAYEQYF

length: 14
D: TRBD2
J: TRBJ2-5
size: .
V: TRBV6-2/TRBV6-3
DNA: TGTGCCAGCAGTCCGCGGGGGACCGGGGAGACCCAGTACTTC
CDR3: CASSPRGTGETQYF

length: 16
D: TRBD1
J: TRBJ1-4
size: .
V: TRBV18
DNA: TGTGCCAGCTCACCACAGGAGGGGGCCTCTAATGAAAAACTGTTTTTT
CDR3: CASSPQEGASNEKLFF

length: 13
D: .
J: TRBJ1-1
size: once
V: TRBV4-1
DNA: TGCGCCAGCAGCCCCCGACAGAACACTGAAGCTTTCTTT
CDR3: CASSPRQNTEAFF

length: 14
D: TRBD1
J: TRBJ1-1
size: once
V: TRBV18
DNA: TGTGCCAGCTCGGACAGGGGAGAGGGCACTGAAGCTTTCTTT
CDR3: CASSDRGEGTEAFF

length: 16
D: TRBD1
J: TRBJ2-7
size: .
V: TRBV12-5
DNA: TGTGCTAGTGGTTTGGTAGGTCTGGGACAGTTAACCGAGCAGTACTTC
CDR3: CASGLVGLGQLTEQYF

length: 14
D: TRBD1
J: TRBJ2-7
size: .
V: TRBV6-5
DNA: TGTGCCAGCAGAGATACAGGGGGCCAGTACGAGCAGTACTTC
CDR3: CASRDTGGQYEQYF

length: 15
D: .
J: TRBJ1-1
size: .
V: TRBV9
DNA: TGTGCCAGCAGCGCCTTGCGGAAGATGAACACTGAAGCTTTCTTT
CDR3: CASSALRKMNTEAFF

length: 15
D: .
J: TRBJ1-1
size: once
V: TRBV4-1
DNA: TGCGCCAGCAGCCAGCAGGGAAGGGGAAGGACTGAAGCTTTCTTT
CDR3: CASSQQGRGRTEAFF

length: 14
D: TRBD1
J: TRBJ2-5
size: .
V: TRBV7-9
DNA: TGTGCCAGCAGCCAGGGACAGCTCCAAGAGACCCAGTACTTC
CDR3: CASSQGQLQETQYF

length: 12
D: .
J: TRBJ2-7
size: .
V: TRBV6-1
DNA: TGTGCCAGCAGTGAAACACCGTACGAGCAGTACTTC
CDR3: CASSETPYEQYF

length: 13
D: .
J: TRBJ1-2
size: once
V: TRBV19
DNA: TGTGCCAGTAGTATCTCAGGGAACTATGGCTACACCTTC
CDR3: CASSISGNYGYTF

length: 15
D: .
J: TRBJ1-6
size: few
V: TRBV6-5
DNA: TGTGCCAGCAGCCGCGACAGGATGGGAAATTCACCCCTCCACTTT
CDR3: CASSRDRMGNSPLHF

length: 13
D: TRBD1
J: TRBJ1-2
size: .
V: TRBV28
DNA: TGTGCCAGCAGTTCCCTTACAGGGGATGGCTACACCTTC
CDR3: CASSSLTGDGYTF